The source of this TCR beta chain is a study of blood T cell repertoires in COVID-19 (TCRdb year 2020). Context from the whole study: Samples covering the acute and convalescent phases of COVID-19 were provided by collaborators in the United States, Italy and Spain. Deeply sampled blood TCRbeta repertoires from subjects exposed to, actively infected with, or recovered from COVID-19 were included in the dataset. The repertoires were released in a freely available public database intended as a resource for research on the immune response to SARS-CoV-2. Where available, HLA class I and class II types were obtained from metadata supplied by the sample provider rather than from assay-based typing. Sample metadata almost always included a de-identified subject ID, COVID-19 status, age in years and sex. Samples were obtained from the ongoing ImmuneRACE study (first 160 participants) and from 1,254 subjects provided by 6 global collaborators. The prospective study material was composed of cDNA or gDNA derived from T cells, B-cell-depleted T cells, or PBMCs.

The immunoSEQ Assay, a bias-controlled multiplex PCR, was used to amplify TCRbeta CDR3 regions from genomic DNA. Concerning the study's data processing: The number of nucleated cells in each sample was estimated from the amplification of reference gene primers within the assay. To quantify the absolute abundance of each unique TCRbeta CDR3 rearrangement, sequence reads were collapsed and filtered. For each sample, productive Simpson clonality was calculated as the square root of Simpson's diversity index across productive rearrangements. TCRdb obtained this table from immuneACCESS and retained in-frame rearrangements with V and J assigned. These tables miss some clones; where compared with another copy, unresolved V genes account for less than half of the shortfall, and the remainder is unexplained. Clone size and V and J calls were adopted from that table, with D and trimming inferred from the DNA. The sample table contains fewer than 350,000 clones; only one count was recorded for 75% to 95% of them. The ten biggest clones cover approximately 6.8% of the sample.

In the case of this clone: It lacks a known antigen. No base quality information exists; no much larger clone differs at one position.

The investigation overall reported the following: How much clinical and demographic metadata was included differed by source and by participant, and the metadata was provided uncurated.

CDR1 and CDR2 (SGHNT, YYREEE) derive from the germline V gene (reference sequence). The CDR3 runs 15 residues from the cysteine to the phenylalanine. Only the CDR3 DNA is retained, 45 bases long and in frame from the first base. Ends trimmed: V by 1 base, J by 3 bases; bases unmatched to a gene: 4. One collaborating source in Seattle enrolled patients while the patients were actively infected and followed the patients over time throughout the course of disease. Whole blood was collected in K2EDTA tubes by collaborating institutions according to the institutions' own protocols. For TCRbeta analysis, collaborator samples were shipped as frozen whole blood, as isolated PBMCs, or as DNA extracted from either sample type.

The chain is assembled from TRBV5-4 and TRBJ2-3; 8 nucleotides in the junction match TRBD1. This TCR derives from a woman between 25 and 40 years old with COVID-19, enrolled during active disease. The sequencing input was peripheral blood. Here the CDR3 is given as CASSLTRGPTDTQYF. The DNA reads TGTGCCAGCAGCTTGACCAGGGGGCCGACAGATACGCAGTATTTT.